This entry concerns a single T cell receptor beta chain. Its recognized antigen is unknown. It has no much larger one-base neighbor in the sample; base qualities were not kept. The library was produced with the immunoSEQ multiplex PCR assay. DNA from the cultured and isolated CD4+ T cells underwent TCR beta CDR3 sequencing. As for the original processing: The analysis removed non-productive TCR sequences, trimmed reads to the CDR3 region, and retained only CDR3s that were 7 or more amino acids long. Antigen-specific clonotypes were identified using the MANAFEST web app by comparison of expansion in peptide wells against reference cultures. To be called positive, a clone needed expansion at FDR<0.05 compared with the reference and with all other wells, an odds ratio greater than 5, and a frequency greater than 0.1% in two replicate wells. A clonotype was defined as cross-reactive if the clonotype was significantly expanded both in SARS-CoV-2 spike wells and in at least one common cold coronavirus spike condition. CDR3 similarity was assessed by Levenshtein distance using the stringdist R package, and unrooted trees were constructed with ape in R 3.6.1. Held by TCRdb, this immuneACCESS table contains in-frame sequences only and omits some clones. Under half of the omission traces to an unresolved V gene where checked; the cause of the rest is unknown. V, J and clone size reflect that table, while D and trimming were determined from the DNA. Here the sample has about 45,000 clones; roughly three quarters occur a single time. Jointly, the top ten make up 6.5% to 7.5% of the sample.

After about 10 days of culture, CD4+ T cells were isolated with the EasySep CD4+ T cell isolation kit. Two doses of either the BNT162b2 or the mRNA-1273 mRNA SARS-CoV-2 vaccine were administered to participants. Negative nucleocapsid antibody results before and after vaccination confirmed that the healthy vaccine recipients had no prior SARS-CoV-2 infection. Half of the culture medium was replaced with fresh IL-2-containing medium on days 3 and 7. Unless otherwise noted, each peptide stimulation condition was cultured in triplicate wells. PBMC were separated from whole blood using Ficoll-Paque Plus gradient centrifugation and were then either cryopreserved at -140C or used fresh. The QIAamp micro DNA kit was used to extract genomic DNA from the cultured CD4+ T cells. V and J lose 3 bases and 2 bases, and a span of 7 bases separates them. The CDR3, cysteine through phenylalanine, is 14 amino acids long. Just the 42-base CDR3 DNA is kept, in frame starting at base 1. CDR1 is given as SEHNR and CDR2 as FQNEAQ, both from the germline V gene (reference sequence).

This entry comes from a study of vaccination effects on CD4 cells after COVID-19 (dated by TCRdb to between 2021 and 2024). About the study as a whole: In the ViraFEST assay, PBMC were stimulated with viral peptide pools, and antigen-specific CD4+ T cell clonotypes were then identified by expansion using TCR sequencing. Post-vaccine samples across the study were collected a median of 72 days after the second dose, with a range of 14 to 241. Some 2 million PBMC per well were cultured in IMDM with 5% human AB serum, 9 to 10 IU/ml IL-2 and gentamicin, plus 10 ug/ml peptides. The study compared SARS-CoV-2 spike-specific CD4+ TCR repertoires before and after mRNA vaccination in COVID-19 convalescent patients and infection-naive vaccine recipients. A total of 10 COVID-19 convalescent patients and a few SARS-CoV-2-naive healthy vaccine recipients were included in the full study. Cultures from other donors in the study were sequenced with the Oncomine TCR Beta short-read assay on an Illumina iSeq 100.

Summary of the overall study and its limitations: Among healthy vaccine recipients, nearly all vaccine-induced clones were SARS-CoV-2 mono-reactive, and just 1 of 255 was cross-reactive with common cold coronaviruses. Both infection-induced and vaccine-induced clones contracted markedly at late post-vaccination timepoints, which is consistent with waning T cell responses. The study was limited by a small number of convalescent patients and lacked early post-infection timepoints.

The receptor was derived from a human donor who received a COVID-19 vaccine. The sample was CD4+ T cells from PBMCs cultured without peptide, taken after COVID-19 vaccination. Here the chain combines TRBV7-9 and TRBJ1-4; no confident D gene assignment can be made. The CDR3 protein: CASSLAGTNEKLFF. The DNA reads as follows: TGTGCCAGCAGCTTGGCAGGTACTAATGAAAAACTGTTTTTT.